This is a list of T cell receptor beta chains from one sample in a study of blood T cell repertoires in COVID-19. TCRdb's copy holds only in-frame clones and misses some; the assay was immunoSEQ multiplex PCR. The table has approximately 120,000 clones, 83% seen once. Sequenced: peripheral blood. The receptors derive from a man at least 80 years old with active or convalescent COVID-19. The CDR3 runs from the conserved cysteine through the conserved F or W. Each record gives: clone size, J gene, V gene, D gene, CDR3 DNA, CDR3 protein. A D gene is named only where the DNA matches it firmly. A clone size is listed for some rows: how often the clone was seen (once, few, many), or a class if it is expanded.

clone size: -; J gene: TRBJ1-2; V gene: TRBV9; D gene: -; CDR3 DNA: TGTGCCAGCAGCCTGGGGGGTAACTATGGCTACACCTTC; CDR3 protein: CASSLGGNYGYTF
clone size: -; J gene: TRBJ1-1; V gene: TRBV5-1; D gene: TRBD1; CDR3 DNA: TGCGCCAGCAGCCCTTCCGGGACAGCTATCACTGAAGCTTTCTTT; CDR3 protein: CASSPSGTAITEAFF
clone size: -; J gene: TRBJ2-7; V gene: TRBV10-3; D gene: TRBD1; CDR3 DNA: TGTGCCATCAGCTCGGGTGGGGACAGCTACGAGCAGTACTTC; CDR3 protein: CAISSGGDSYEQYF
clone size: -; J gene: TRBJ1-1; V gene: TRBV19; D gene: -; CDR3 DNA: TGTGCCAGTAGTATCCGCAGGGATTACACTGAAGCTTTCTTT; CDR3 protein: CASSIRRDYTEAFF
clone size: -; J gene: TRBJ2-3; V gene: TRBV30; D gene: -; CDR3 DNA: TGTGCCTGGAGTGTAGGGGCAGATACGCAGTATTTT; CDR3 protein: CAWSVGADTQYF
clone size: once; J gene: TRBJ1-3; V gene: TRBV10-3; D gene: -; CDR3 DNA: TGTGCCATCTCCCAGGGAAACACCATATATTTT; CDR3 protein: CAISQGNTIYF
clone size: -; J gene: TRBJ1-1; V gene: TRBV5-6; D gene: TRBD1; CDR3 DNA: TGTGCCAGCAGCTTCAGACAGGGGAACACTGAAGCTTTCTTT; CDR3 protein: CASSFRQGNTEAFF
clone size: -; J gene: TRBJ1-1; V gene: TRBV10-3; D gene: -; CDR3 DNA: TGTGCCATCAGTGAGCCTGGGGGGGTAAGGAACACTGAAGCTTTCTTT; CDR3 protein: CAISEPGGVRNTEAFF
clone size: -; J gene: TRBJ2-1; V gene: TRBV4-3; D gene: TRBD1; CDR3 DNA: TGCGCCAGCAGCCAAGATTTGGGACAGGGGGCCGATGAGCAGTTCTTC; CDR3 protein: CASSQDLGQGADEQFF
clone size: -; J gene: TRBJ2-5; V gene: TRBV28; D gene: TRBD2; CDR3 DNA: TGTGCCAGCAGCTACCTTAGCGGGGGGAACCAAGAGACCCAGTACTTC; CDR3 protein: CASSYLSGGNQETQYF
clone size: -; J gene: TRBJ1-5; V gene: TRBV11-2; D gene: TRBD1; CDR3 DNA: TGTGCCAGCAGCCCTACCCTGGGGACAGGGGTTTATAGCAATCAGCCCCAGCATTTT; CDR3 protein: CASSPTLGTGVYSNQPQHF
clone size: once; J gene: TRBJ1-5; V gene: TRBV4-2; D gene: -; CDR3 DNA: TGTGCCAGCAGCCAAGATCTCTCTCAGCCCCAGCATTTT; CDR3 protein: CASSQDLSQPQHF
clone size: -; J gene: TRBJ2-7; V gene: TRBV5-6; D gene: TRBD1; CDR3 DNA: TGTGCCAGCTTGGGACAGAGCTCCTACGAGCAGTACTTC; CDR3 protein: CASLGQSSYEQYF
clone size: -; J gene: TRBJ1-1; V gene: TRBV7-2; D gene: -; CDR3 DNA: TGTGCCAGCAGCCGAGGATTGAACACTGAAGCTTTCTTT; CDR3 protein: CASSRGLNTEAFF
clone size: -; J gene: TRBJ1-4; V gene: TRBV4-3; D gene: -; CDR3 DNA: TGCGCCAGCAGCCAAGAATATACTGGCGGGGATGGTCTGAATGAAAAACTGTTTTTT; CDR3 protein: CASSQEYTGGDGLNEKLFF
clone size: -; J gene: TRBJ1-1; V gene: TRBV6-5; D gene: TRBD1; CDR3 DNA: TGTGCCAGCAGTAGGACAGGGTGGACTGAAGCTTTCTTT; CDR3 protein: CASSRTGWTEAFF
clone size: -; J gene: TRBJ2-2; V gene: TRBV4-1; D gene: -; CDR3 DNA: TGCGCCAGCAGACATGGACAGTTCACCGGGGAGCTGTTTTTT; CDR3 protein: CASRHGQFTGELFF
clone size: -; J gene: TRBJ2-1; V gene: TRBV19; D gene: -; CDR3 DNA: TGTGCCAGTAGTTTCTTATATGAGCAGTTCTTC; CDR3 protein: CASSFLYEQFF
clone size: -; J gene: TRBJ2-5; V gene: TRBV7-7; D gene: -; CDR3 DNA: TGTGCTAGCAGCTTCTATCGGACAGAACAAGAGACCCAGTACTTC; CDR3 protein: CASSFYRTEQETQYF
clone size: once; J gene: TRBJ2-3; V gene: TRBV5-1; D gene: TRBD2; CDR3 DNA: TGCGCCAGCAGCCCGCGGGGGTGGAGCACAGATACGCAGTATTTT; CDR3 protein: CASSPRGWSTDTQYF
clone size: -; J gene: TRBJ2-6; V gene: TRBV5-6; D gene: -; CDR3 DNA: TGTGCCAGCACGGGGGCCAACGTCCTGACTTTC; CDR3 protein: CASTGANVLTF
clone size: -; J gene: TRBJ1-6; V gene: TRBV7-9; D gene: -; CDR3 DNA: TGTGCCAGCAGCTTATCAGGGGTCGGATCACCCCTCCACTTT; CDR3 protein: CASSLSGVGSPLHF
clone size: once; J gene: TRBJ2-1; V gene: TRBV10-3; D gene: TRBD2; CDR3 DNA: TGTGCCATCGCAGGCGGGGGGGCCGTTGAGCAGTTCTTC; CDR3 protein: CAIAGGGAVEQFF
clone size: -; J gene: TRBJ2-4; V gene: TRBV2; D gene: TRBD2; CDR3 DNA: TGTGCCAGCAGTGCAAGCGGGGGCCCAATTCAGTACTTC; CDR3 protein: CASSASGGPIQYF
clone size: -; J gene: TRBJ2-2; V gene: TRBV10-3; D gene: -; CDR3 DNA: TGTGCCAGCCGACTCGAAACCGGGGAGCTGTTTTTT; CDR3 protein: CASRLETGELFF
clone size: -; J gene: TRBJ2-1; V gene: TRBV7-9; D gene: TRBD2; CDR3 DNA: TGTGCCAGCAGCCGGGGGGACTACAATGAGCAGTTCTTC; CDR3 protein: CASSRGDYNEQFF
clone size: -; J gene: TRBJ2-1; V gene: TRBV4-3; D gene: TRBD1; CDR3 DNA: TGCGCCAGCAGCCCCCAACAGGGGTCAGAGCAGTTCTTC; CDR3 protein: CASSPQQGSEQFF
clone size: many; J gene: TRBJ1-3; V gene: TRBV27; D gene: -; CDR3 DNA: TGTGCCAGCAGTCGGGGGGGAGCTGGAAACACCATATATTTT; CDR3 protein: CASSRGGAGNTIYF
clone size: -; J gene: TRBJ2-2; V gene: TRBV5-1; D gene: -; CDR3 DNA: TGCGCCAGCAGCTTGGCGGGGACTAACACCGGGGAGCTGTTTTTT; CDR3 protein: CASSLAGTNTGELFF
clone size: -; J gene: TRBJ2-3; V gene: TRBV19; D gene: -; CDR3 DNA: TGTGCCAGTAGTATTAGAGATACGCAGTATTTT; CDR3 protein: CASSIRDTQYF
clone size: -; J gene: TRBJ2-5; V gene: TRBV24-1; D gene: -; CDR3 DNA: TGTGCCACCAGTGCCTGGGACAACCAAGAGACCCAGTACTTC; CDR3 protein: CATSAWDNQETQYF
clone size: -; J gene: TRBJ1-1; V gene: TRBV10-3; D gene: TRBD1; CDR3 DNA: TGTGCCATCAGTCTACAGGGGATGAACACTGAAGCTTTCTTT; CDR3 protein: CAISLQGMNTEAFF
clone size: -; J gene: TRBJ1-5; V gene: TRBV7-2; D gene: -; CDR3 DNA: TGTGCCAGCAGCCGGGGGGGCAGTAGCAATCAGCCCCAGCATTTT; CDR3 protein: CASSRGGSSNQPQHF
clone size: -; J gene: TRBJ2-1; V gene: TRBV24-1; D gene: TRBD2; CDR3 DNA: TGTGCCACCAGTGATTCGGCGGGGGGGTACAATGAGCAGTTCTTC; CDR3 protein: CATSDSAGGYNEQFF